These 13 T cell receptor beta chains were sequenced from one sample in a study of PD-L1 blockade in urothelial cancer. Produced via immunoSEQ multiplex PCR; TCRdb's table is partial and in-frame only. This sample yields around 30,000 clones, of which approximately 82% are seen a single time; about 29% belongs to the top ten. Specimen: PBMCs, collected around atezolizumab (anti-PD-L1) treatment. The receptors come from a man in his sixties with urothelial cancer.

This chain joins TRBV7-9 and TRBJ2-4; 8 positions agree with TRBD2. J lost 8 bases, V lost 4 bases, and 1 base had no gene match. Germline V gives CDR1 SEHNR, CDR2 FQNEAQ (reference sequence). The CDR3 totals 12 residues. The CDR3 sequence is CASSSGGDIQYF. As DNA, the CDR3 is TGTGCCAGCAGCTCGGGGGGGGACATTCAGTACTTC.

The J gene is TRBJ1-6, the V gene TRBV5-4, with TRBD1 as a possible D gene (5 bases). With 2 bases removed from V and 9 bases from J, the gap between germline ends came to 6 bases. The germline V gene encodes CDR1 SGHNT and CDR2 YYREEE (reference sequence). This CDR3 comprises 12 residues. CDR3 coding DNA: TGTGCCAGCAGCTTCCAGGGTTCACCCCTCCACTTT. The encoded protein is CASSFQGSPLHF. Drawing the rest from reference TRBV5-4 and TRBJ1-6, the complete variable domain is ETGVTQSPTHLIKTRGQQVTLRCSSQSGHNTVSWYQQALGQGPQFIFQYYREEENGRGNFPPRFSGLQFPNYSSELNVNALELDDSALYLCASSFQGSPLHFGNGTRLTVT.

The chain employs TRBV10-3 and TRBJ2-3, with 7 positions matching TRBD1. The V gene end was trimmed by 5 bases and the J gene end by 0 bases; junction bases not matched to a gene: 5. The germline V gene encodes CDR1 ENHRY and CDR2 SYGVKD. The CDR3 has 15 residues. CDR3 sequence: CAISSGQKSTDTQYF. Written as DNA, the CDR3 is TGTGCCATCAGTTCGGGACAGAAAAGCACAGATACGCAGTATTTT.

The chain recombines TRBV5-1 with TRBJ1-3; 9 bases map to TRBD1. The CDR3 spans 17 residues. V was pared by 5 bases and J by 0 bases, with 9 bases of the junction left unmatched. Germline V CDR1 and CDR2: SGHRS, YFSETQ. The CDR3 spells CASRRRDRDHSGNTIYF. CDR3 sequence (DNA): TGCGCCAGCAGAAGACGGGACAGGGACCACTCTGGAAACACCATATATTTT.

This sequence joins TRBV18 and TRBJ1-1; maybe TRBD1 (6 bases). CDR1 and CDR2 from the germline V gene are KGHSH and LQKENI. CDR3 length equals 14 residues. V dropped 3 bases and J dropped 1 base, with 9 bases sitting between them. Written as DNA, the CDR3 is TGTGCCAGCTCACCGTGGACAGCGAACACTGAAGCTTTCTTT. It specifies CASSPWTANTEAFF.

The genes are TRBV5-4 and TRBJ1-1; 9 bases fit TRBD1. The CDR3 contains 16 residues. Germline V CDR1 and CDR2: SGHNT, YYREEE (reference sequence). The trim removed 4 bases at V and 5 bases at J, leaving 12 bases unmatched. The CDR3, as DNA: TGTGCCAGCAGCCCCGGACAGGGGACCACAAGGACTGAAGCTTTCTTT. It translates to CASSPGQGTTRTEAFF.

CDR3 DNA: TGTGCCAGCAGGCAAATCCGGGACAGGGGAGGAAACACCATATATTTT. It codes for CASRQIRDRGGNTIYF. V gene TRBV28 combines with J gene TRBJ1-3; 10 nucleotides agree with TRBD1. With 6 bases clipped from V and 4 bases from J, the junction kept 9 bases outside the gene matches. The CDR3 extends over 16 amino acids. CDR1 is MDHEN and CDR2 is SYDVKM in the germline V gene.

This sequence joins TRBV19 and TRBJ2-1, with 9 bases matching TRBD2. The CDR3 spans 14 residues. After removal of 9 bases from V and 7 bases from J, the junction contained 10 bases not matched to a gene. CDR1 is LNHDA and CDR2 is SQIVND in the germline V gene (reference sequence). CDR3 sequence reads: CASRGLAFSNEQFF. CDR3 in DNA: TGTGCCAGCCGGGGACTAGCATTTTCGAATGAGCAGTTCTTC.

This chain connects TRBV25-1 to TRBJ1-6; 8 bases align to TRBD1. CDR1 and CDR2 (germline): MGHDK, SYGVNS. J was trimmed by 9 bases and V by 3 bases; bases with no gene match: 7. The CDR3 sequence is 15 residues long. CDR3 in amino acids: CASSDSRGRRSPLHF. The CDR3 nucleotides are TGTGCCAGCAGTGATTCCAGGGGGCGGCGTTCACCCCTCCACTTT.

J is TRBJ1-4 and V is TRBV19, with D tentatively TRBD1 (5 bases). CDR3 length equals 19 residues. The V end lost 1 base, the J end lost 7 bases, and 25 bases lay between the germline ends. Germline values: CDR1 LNHDA, CDR2 SQIVND (reference sequence). The CDR3 loop is CASSIANRRATEVGEKLFF. The CDR3 DNA is TGTGCCAGTAGTATAGCGAACAGGAGGGCTACTGAGGTCGGTGAAAAACTGTTTTTT.

The chain couples TRBV7-9 to TRBJ2-7, with 7 nucleotides matching TRBD1. The germline V gene encodes CDR1 SEHNR and CDR2 FQNEAQ (reference sequence). There are 17 residues in the CDR3. Trimming took 5 bases from V and 5 from J; bases not matched to a gene: 18. The CDR3 is CASSPNSPGTEFHEQYF. As DNA, the CDR3 is TGTGCCAGCAGCCCGAACAGTCCCGGGACAGAGTTTCACGAGCAGTACTTC.

The V gene is TRBV6-5, the J gene TRBJ1-4, with 8 bases that match TRBD1. The germline CDR1 and CDR2 sequences are MNHEY and SVGAGI. The CDR3 totals 14 residues. V dropped 6 bases and J dropped 6; count of bases not matched to a gene: 6. DNA of the CDR3: TGTGCCAGCAGATCAGGGGGCGCCCATGAAAAACTGTTTTTT. Its translation: CASRSGGAHEKLFF.

The chain has TRBV29-1 and TRBJ2-7; 7 nucleotides line up with TRBD2. The length of the CDR3 is 12 residues. Germline CDR1 is SQVTM and CDR2 is ANQGSEA. Unmatched junction bases numbered 7, after V lost 7 bases and J lost 4 bases. CDR3 amino acids: CSARTSEYEQYF. CDR3 in DNA: TGCAGCGCTAGGACTAGTGAGTACGAGCAGTACTTC.